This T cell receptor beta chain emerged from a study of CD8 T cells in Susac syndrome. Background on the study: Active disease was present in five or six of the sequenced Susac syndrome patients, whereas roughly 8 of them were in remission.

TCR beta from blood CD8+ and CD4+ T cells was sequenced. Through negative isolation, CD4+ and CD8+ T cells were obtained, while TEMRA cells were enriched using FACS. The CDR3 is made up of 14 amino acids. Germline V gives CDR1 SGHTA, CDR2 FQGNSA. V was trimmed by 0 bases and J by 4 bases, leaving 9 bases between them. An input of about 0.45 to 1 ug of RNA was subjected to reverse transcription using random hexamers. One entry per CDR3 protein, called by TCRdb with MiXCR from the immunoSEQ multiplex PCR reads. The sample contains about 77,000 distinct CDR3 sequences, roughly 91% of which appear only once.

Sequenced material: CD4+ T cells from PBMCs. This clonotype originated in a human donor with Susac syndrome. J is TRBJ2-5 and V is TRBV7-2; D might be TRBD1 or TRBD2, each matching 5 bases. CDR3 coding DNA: TGTGCCAGCAGCTTAGCGGGGGTCGGAGAGACCCAGTACTTC. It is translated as CASSLAGVGETQYF. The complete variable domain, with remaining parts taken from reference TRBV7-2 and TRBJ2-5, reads GAGVSQSPSNKVTEKGKDVELRCDPISGHTALYWYRQSLGQGLEFLIYFQGNSAPDKSGLPSDRFSAERTGGSVSTLTIQRTQQEDSAVYLCASSLAGVGETQYFGPGTRLLVL.